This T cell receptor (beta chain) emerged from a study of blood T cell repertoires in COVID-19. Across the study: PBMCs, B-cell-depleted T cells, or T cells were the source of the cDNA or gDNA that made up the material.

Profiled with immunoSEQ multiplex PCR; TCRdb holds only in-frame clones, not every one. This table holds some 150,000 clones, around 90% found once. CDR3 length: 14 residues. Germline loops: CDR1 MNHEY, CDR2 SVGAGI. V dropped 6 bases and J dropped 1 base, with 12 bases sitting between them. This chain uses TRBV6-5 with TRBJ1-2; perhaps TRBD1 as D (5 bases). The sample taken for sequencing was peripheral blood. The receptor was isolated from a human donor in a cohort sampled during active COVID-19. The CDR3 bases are TGTGCCAGCAGAACCCAGGACAATAACTATGGCTACACCTTC. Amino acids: CASRTQDNNYGYTF.